This T cell receptor beta chain was documented in a study of graft-versus-host responses after intestinal transplantation. Study-wide background: Anti-thymocyte globulin induction was given to all recipients, followed by tacrolimus and steroids for 2 to 3 years. Broader study findings: Some GvH clones were seen earlier in gut or blood, suggesting intestinal origin. Association was observed between peak circulating GvH clone levels and early post-transplant HvG declines.

With V trimmed by 6 bases and J by 2 bases, 3 bases remained unmatched. This CDR3 is built from 14 residues. Germline-derived CDR1 and CDR2 are ENHRY and SYGVKD. TCRdb's table, derived via immunoSEQ multiplex PCR, lists solely in-frame clones and lacks some. Of about 50,000 clones listed, around 90% were seen once; the top ten hold 2.5%. A word on this clone: Its antigen is not identified.

The receptor comes from a human donor who was the organ donor for an intestinal transplant. The V call is TRBV10-3, the J call TRBJ2-7; 11 bases align to TRBD2. Material: unstimulated CD4+ T cells sorted from spleen or lymph node cells, obtained before transplant. CDR3 sequence: CAISSTSGAYEQYF. The CDR3 coding sequence is TGTGCCATCAGCTCGACTAGCGGGGCCTACGAGCAGTACTTC.